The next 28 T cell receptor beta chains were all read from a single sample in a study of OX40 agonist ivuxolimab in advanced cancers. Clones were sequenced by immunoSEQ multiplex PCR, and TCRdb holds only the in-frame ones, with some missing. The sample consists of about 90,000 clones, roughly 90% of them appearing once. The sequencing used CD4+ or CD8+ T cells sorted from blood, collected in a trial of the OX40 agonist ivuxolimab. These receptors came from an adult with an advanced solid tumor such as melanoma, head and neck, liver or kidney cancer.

The DNA of the CDR3 is TGTGCCAGCAGCGTATTTCAGGGCAAAGATACGCAGTATTTT. It encodes CASSVFQGKDTQYF. The genes are TRBV9 and TRBJ2-3; D is possibly TRBD1 (5 bases). CDR3 size: 14 residues. Germline loops: CDR1 SGDLS, CDR2 YYNGEE. V dropped 1 base and J dropped 5 bases, with 11 bases sitting between them.

Here the CDR3 reads CASRIPGGGLFF. The CDR3 region has the DNA TGTGCCAGCAGAATCCCTGGTGGGGGCTTGTTCTTC. The chain is built from TRBV28 and TRBJ2-1; tentatively, D is TRBD1 (6 bases). Germline V CDR1 and CDR2: MDHEN, SYDVKM. The CDR3 is 12 amino acids. Trimming removed 6 bases at V and 15 bases at J, with 18 bases between.

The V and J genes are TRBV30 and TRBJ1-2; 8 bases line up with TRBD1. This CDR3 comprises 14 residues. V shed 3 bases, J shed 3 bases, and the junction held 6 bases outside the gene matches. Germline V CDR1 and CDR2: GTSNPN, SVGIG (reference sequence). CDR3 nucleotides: TGTGCCTGGAGACGAGGGGGACAGGACTATGGCTACACCTTC. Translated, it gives CAWRRGGQDYGYTF.

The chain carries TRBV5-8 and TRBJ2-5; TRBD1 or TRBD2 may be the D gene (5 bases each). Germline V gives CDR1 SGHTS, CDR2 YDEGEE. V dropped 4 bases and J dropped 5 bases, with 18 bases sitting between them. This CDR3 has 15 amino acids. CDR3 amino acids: CASSNAGTALETQYF. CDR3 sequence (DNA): TGTGCCAGCAGCAACGCCGGGACGGCTCTGGAGACCCAGTACTTC.

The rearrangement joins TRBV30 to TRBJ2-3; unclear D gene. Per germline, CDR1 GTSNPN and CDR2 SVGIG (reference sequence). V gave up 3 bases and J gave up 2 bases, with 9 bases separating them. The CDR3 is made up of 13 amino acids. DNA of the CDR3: TGTGCCTGGAGCGACGGATCCACAGATACGCAGTATTTT. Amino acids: CAWSDGSTDTQYF.

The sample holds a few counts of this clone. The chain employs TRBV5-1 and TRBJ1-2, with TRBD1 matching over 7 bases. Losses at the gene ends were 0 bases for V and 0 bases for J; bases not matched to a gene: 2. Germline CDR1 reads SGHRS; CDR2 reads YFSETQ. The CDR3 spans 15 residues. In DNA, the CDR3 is TGCGCCAGCAGCTTGGGGGGGACAGCTAACTATGGCTACACCTTC. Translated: CASSLGGTANYGYTF.

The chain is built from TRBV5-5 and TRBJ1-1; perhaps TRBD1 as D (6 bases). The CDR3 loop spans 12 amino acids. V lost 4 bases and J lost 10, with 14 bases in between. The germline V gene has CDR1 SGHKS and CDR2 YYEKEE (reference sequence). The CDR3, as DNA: TGTGCCAGCAGCGGGGGGCCCGAGCGAGCTTTCTTT. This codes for CASSGGPERAFF.

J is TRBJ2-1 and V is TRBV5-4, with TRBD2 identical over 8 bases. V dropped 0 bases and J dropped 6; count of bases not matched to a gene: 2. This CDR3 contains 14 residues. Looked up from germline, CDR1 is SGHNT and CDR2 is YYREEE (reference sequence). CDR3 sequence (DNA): TGTGCCAGCAGCTTGGGACTAGCGCGCAATGAGCAGTTCTTC. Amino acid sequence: CASSLGLARNEQFF.

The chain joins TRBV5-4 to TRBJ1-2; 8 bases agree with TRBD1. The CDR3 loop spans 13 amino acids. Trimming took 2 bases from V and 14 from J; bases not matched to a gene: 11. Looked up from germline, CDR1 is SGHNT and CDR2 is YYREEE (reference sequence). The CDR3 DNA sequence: TGTGCCAGCAGCTTTGCAGGGGGCTGGGGTTATACCTTC. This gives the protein CASSFAGGWGYTF.

In nucleotides, the CDR3 is TGTGCCAGGGGACAGGTTTGGGGCCGGGAGCTGTTTTTT. Its translation is CARGQVWGRELFF. This chain connects TRBV9 to TRBJ2-2; 8 bases fit TRBD1. The CDR3 sequence is 13 residues long. Unmatched junction bases numbered 9, after V lost 8 bases and J lost 9 bases. Germline CDR1 is SGDLS and CDR2 is YYNGEE.

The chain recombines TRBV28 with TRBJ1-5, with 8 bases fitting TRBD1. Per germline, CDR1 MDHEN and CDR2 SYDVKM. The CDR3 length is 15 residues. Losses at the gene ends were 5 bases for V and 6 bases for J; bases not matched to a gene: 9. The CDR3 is CASSTPGGAFQPQHF. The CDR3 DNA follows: TGTGCCAGCAGTACTCCAGGGGGCGCCTTTCAGCCCCAGCATTTT.

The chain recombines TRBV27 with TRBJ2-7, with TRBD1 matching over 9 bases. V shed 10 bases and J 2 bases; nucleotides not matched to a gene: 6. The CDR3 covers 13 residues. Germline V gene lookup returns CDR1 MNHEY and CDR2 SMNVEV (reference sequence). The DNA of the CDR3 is TGTGCCACCCAAAGACAGGGGGCCTACGAGCAGTACTTC. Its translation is CATQRQGAYEQYF.

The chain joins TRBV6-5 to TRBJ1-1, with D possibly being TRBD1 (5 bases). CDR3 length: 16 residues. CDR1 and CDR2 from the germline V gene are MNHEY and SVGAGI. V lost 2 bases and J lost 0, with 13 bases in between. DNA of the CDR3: TGTGCCAGCAGTTACCTCCCGGGGGGGGTGAACACTGAAGCTTTCTTT. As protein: CASSYLPGGVNTEAFF.

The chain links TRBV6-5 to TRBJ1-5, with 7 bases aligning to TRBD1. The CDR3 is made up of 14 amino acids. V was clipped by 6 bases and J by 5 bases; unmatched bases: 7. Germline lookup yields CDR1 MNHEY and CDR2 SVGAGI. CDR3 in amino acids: CASRSTGIYQPQHF. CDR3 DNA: TGTGCCAGCAGATCGACAGGGATTTATCAGCCCCAGCATTTT.

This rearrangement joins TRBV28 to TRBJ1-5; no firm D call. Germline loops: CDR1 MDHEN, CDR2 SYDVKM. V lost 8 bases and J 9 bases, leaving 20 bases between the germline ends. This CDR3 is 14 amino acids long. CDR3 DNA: TGTGCCAGCTCCTGGGGTGGCGTCGTCGCGCCCCAGCATTTT. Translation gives CASSWGGVVAPQHF.

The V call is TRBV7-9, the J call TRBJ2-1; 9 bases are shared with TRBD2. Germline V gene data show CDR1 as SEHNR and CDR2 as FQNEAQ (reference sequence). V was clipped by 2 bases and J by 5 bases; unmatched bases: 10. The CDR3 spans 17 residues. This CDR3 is CASSLWKVGTSHNEQFF. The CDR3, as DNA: TGTGCCAGCAGCTTATGGAAGGTCGGGACTAGCCACAATGAGCAGTTCTTC.

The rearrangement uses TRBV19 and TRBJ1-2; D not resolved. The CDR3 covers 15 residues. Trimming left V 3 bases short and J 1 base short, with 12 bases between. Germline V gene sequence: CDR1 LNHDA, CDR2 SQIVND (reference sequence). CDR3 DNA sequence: TGTGCCAGTAGTATTCCGGGGAGGATTAACTATGGCTACACCTTC. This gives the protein CASSIPGRINYGYTF.

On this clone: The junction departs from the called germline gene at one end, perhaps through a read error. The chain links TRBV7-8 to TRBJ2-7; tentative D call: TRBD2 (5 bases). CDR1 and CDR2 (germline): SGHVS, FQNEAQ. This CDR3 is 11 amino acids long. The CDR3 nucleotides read TGTGCCAGCAGCTCCGGGATCCCACGGACTTTC. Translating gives CASSSGIPRTF.

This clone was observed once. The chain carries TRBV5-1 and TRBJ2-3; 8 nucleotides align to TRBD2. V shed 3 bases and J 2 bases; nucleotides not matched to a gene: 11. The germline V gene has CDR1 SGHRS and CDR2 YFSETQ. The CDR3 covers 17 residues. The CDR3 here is CASSWAGLAGLTDTQYF. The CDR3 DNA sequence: TGCGCCAGCAGCTGGGCCGGGCTAGCGGGCCTCACAGATACGCAGTATTTT. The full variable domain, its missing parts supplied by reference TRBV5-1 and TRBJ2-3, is KAGVTQTPRYLIKTRGQQVTLSCSPISGHRSVSWYQQTPGQGLQFLFEYFSETQRNKGNFPGRFSGRQFSNSRSEMNVSTLELGDSALYLCASSWAGLAGLTDTQYFGPGTRLTVL.

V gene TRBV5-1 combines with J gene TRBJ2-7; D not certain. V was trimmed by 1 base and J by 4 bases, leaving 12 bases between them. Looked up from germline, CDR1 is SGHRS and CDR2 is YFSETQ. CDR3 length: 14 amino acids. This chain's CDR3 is CASSLNTLGYEQYF. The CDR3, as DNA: TGCGCCAGCAGCTTGAACACCCTGGGGTACGAGCAGTACTTC.

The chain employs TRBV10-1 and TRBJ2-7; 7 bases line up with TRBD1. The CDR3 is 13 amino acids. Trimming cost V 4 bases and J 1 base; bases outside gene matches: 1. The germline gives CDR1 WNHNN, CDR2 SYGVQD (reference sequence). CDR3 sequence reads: CASSGTGSYEQYF. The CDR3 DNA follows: TGCGCCAGCAGTGGGACAGGTTCCTACGAGCAGTACTTC.

The CDR3 region is CASSQEPVGSGNTIYF. The CDR3, as DNA: TGTGCCAGCAGCCAAGAGCCGGTAGGATCTGGAAACACCATATATTTT. V usage is TRBV4-2 and J usage is TRBJ1-3; no clear D. V lost 0 bases and J 1 base, leaving 10 bases between the germline ends. Germline V lookup: CDR1 LGHNA, CDR2 YNFKEQ. This CDR3 has 16 residues.

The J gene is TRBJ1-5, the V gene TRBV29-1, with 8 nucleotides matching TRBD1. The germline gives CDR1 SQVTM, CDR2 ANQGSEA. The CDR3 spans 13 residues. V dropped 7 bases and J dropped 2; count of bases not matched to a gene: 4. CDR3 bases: TGCAGCGCCAGGGGGCAGGGCAATCAGCCCCAGCATTTT. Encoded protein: CSARGQGNQPQHF.

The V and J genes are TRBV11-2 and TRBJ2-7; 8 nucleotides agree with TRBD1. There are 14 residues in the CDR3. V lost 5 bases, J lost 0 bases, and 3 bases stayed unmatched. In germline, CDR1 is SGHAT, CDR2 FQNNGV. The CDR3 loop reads CASSVGTGSYEQYF. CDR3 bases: TGTGCCAGCAGCGTCGGGACAGGCTCCTACGAGCAGTACTTC.

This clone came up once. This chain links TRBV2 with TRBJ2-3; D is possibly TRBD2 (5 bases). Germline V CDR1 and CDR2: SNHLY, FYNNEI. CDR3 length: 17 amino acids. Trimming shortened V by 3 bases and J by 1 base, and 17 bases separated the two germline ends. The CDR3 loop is CASSEVIGVARTDTQYF. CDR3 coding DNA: TGTGCCAGCAGTGAGGTAATCGGGGTGGCTCGCACAGATACGCAGTATTTT.

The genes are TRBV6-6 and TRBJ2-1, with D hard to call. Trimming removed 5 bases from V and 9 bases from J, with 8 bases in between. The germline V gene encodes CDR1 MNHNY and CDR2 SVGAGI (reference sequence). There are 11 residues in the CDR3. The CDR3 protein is CASSPQAEQFF. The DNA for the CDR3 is TGTGCCAGCAGTCCCCAGGCTGAGCAGTTCTTC.

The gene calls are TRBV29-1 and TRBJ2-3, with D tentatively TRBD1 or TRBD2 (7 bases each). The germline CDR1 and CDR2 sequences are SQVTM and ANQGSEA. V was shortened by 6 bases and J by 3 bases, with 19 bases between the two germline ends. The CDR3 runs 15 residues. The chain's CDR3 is CSVRGGRVGTDTQYF. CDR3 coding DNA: TGCAGCGTCAGGGGGGGCCGCGTAGGGACAGATACGCAGTATTTT.

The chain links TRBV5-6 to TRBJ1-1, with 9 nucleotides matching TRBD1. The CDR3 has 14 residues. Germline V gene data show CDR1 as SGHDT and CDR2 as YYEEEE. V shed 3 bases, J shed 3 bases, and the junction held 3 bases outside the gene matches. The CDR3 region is CASSWGTGHTEAFF. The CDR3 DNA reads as TGTGCCAGCAGCTGGGGGACAGGGCACACTGAAGCTTTCTTT. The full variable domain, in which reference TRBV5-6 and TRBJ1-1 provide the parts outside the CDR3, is DAGVTQSPTHLIKTRGQQVTLRCSPKSGHDTVSWYQQALGQGPQFIFQYYEEEERQRGNFPDRFSGHQFPNYSSELNVNALLLGDSALYLCASSWGTGHTEAFFGQGTRLTVV.